Below, 2 T cell receptor beta chains from the same sample are listed, as sequenced in a study of CD8 T cells in ankylosing spondylitis. Study-wide findings and caveats: Fewer than ten highly homologous variants made up a TCR beta motif, and this motif appeared characteristic of ankylosing spondylitis blood.

What these receptors recognize is not known. TCRdb re-derived calls from the 5' RACE reads in MiXCR, one entry per CDR3 protein. The table records 500,000 to 650,000 distinct CDR3 sequences, about 5% of them present only once. Sequenced sample: blood, either unsorted or a sorted T cell fraction (not recorded which). These receptors came from a male donor with ankylosing spondylitis.

This clonotype was counted many times. The rearrangement links TRBV7-2 to TRBJ2-1; 7 bases agree with TRBD2. CDR1 and CDR2 (germline): SGHTA, FQGNSA. With V trimmed by 3 bases and J by 5 bases, 13 bases remained unmatched. The CDR3 has 17 amino acids. CDR3 DNA sequence: TGTGCCAGCAGCTTCGTCCCGGGCGGGGGTCGAGACAATGAGCAGTTCTTC. It is translated as CASSFVPGGGRDNEQFF.

This clonotype came up many times. This rearrangement joins TRBV7-2 to TRBJ1-5; D unresolved. This CDR3 contains 13 residues. Per germline, CDR1 SGHTA and CDR2 FQGNSA. The germline V and J ends were trimmed by 0 bases and 9 bases, with 9 bases remaining between them. The chain's CDR3 is CASSLAAGVPQHF. In DNA form, the CDR3 reads TGTGCCAGCAGCTTAGCGGCCGGGGTGCCCCAGCATTTT. The entire variable domain, with the rest obtained from reference TRBV7-2 and TRBJ1-5, is as follows: GAGVSQSPSNKVTEKGKDVELRCDPISGHTALYWYRQSLGQGLEFLIYFQGNSAPDKSGLPSDRFSAERTGGSVSTLTIQRTQQEDSAVYLCASSLAAGVPQHFGDGTRLSIL.